This T cell receptor (beta chain) was captured by sequencing in a study of control samples from healthy donors and cancer patients. Trimming removed 0 bases from V and 3 bases from J, with 9 bases in between. The CDR3 is 15 amino acids. CDR1 and CDR2 from the germline V gene are LGHDT and YNNKEL (reference sequence). Sequencing was performed with immunoSEQ multiplex PCR; in TCRdb, only in-frame clones are kept and a portion is missing. This table holds 75,000 to 100,000 clones, approximately 78% found once. The chain joins TRBV3-1 (or the pseudogene TRBV3-2) to TRBJ1-5; D call uncertain. This receptor was obtained from a man in his sixties in good health. Sequenced sample: blood. The CDR3 loop is CASSQDGIDNQPQHF. The DNA for the CDR3 is TGTGCCAGCAGCCAAGATGGGATAGACAATCAGCCCCAGCATTTT.